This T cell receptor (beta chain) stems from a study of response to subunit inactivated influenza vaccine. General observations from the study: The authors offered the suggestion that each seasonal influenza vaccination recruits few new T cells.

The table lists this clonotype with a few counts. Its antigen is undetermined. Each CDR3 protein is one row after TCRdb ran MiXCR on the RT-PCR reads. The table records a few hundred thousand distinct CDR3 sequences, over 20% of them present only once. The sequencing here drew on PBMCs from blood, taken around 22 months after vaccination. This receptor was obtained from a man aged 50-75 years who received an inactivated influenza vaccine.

The CDR3 spells CASSSAGVTGELFF. The CDR3 DNA reads TGTGCCAGCAGTAGTGCGGGGGTCACCGGGGAGCTGTTTTTT. The gene calls are TRBV27 and TRBJ2-2, with 7 nucleotides matching TRBD2. Unmatched junction bases numbered 4, after V lost 5 bases and J lost 4 bases. The CDR3 contains 14 residues. The germline V gene has CDR1 MNHEY and CDR2 SMNVEV (reference sequence).